This T cell receptor (beta chain) was sequenced in a study of blood T cell repertoires in COVID-19. Study-level information: PBMCs, B-cell-depleted T cells, or T cells provided the cDNA or gDNA that made up the material.

Per the study methods: It was from reference gene primer amplification that nucleated cell counts were estimated. Produced via immunoSEQ multiplex PCR; TCRdb's table is partial and in-frame only. That table is the source of V, J and clone size, and D and trimming were worked out from the DNA. The sample yields some 300,000 clones, around nine tenths seen once. The germline V gene encodes CDR1 MDHEN and CDR2 SYDVKM. The length of the CDR3 is 16 residues. Trimming removed 4 bases from V and 3 bases from J; junction bases left unmatched: 7. Recovery meant two consecutive negative NP/OP PCR tests, professional clearance, or resolved symptoms.

Sequencing used PBMCs or T cells enriched from blood (not recorded which). This rearrangement joins TRBV28 to TRBJ2-3; 10 bases map to TRBD2. The TCR sequence derives from a woman aged 25 to 39 who had recovered from COVID-19. In DNA form, the CDR3 reads TGTGCCAGCAGTTCCCCTAGCGGGAGTGGTACAGATACGCAGTATTTT. The encoded protein is CASSSPSGSGTDTQYF.